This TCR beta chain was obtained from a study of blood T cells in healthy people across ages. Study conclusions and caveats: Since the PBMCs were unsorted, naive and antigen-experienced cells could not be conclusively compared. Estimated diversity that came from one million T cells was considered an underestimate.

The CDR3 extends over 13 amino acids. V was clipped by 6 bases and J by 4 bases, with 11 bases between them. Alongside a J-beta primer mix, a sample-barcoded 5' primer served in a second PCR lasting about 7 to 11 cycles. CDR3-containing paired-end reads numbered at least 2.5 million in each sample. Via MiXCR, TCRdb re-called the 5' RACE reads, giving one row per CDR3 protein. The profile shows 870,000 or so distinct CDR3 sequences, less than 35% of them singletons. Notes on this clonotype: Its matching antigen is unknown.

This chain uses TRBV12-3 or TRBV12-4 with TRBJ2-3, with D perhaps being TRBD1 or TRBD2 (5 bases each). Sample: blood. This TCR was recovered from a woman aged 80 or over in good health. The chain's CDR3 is CASRKGRADTQYF. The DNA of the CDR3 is TGTGCCAGCAGGAAGGGGAGAGCAGATACGCAGTATTTT.